This TCR beta chain originates from a study of CD8 T cells in ankylosing spondylitis. Study observations and caveats: One TCR beta motif, made up of roughly eight highly homologous variants, appeared characteristic of ankylosing spondylitis blood. Before this, some motif variants had been reported in reactive arthritis synovial fluid and blood.

This CDR3 is 18 amino acids long. Trimming took 4 bases from V and 6 from J, leaving 27 bases between them. Germline CDR1 and CDR2: SGHRS and YFSETQ. TCRdb redid the calling of the 5' RACE reads with MiXCR, one entry per CDR3 protein. The repertoire consists of approximately 45,000 distinct CDR3 sequences, with roughly 9.6% occurring once and the leading ten covering roughly 1.3%. Ten or more counts support this clonotype. Its antigen is unknown. This chain joins TRBV5-1 and TRBJ2-3, with D possibly matching TRBD2 (5 bases). The TCR originated in a male donor with ankylosing spondylitis or in good health (not recorded which). Sequencing was performed on blood, either unsorted or a sorted T cell fraction (not recorded which). In nucleotides, the CDR3 is TGCGCCAGCAGCCCCGGGATCCGGGAAAAAGTTACCCATGATACGCAGTATTTT. It yields the protein CASSPGIREKVTHDTQYF. Combining the CDR3 with reference TRBV5-1 and TRBJ2-3 gives the whole variable domain KAGVTQTPRYLIKTRGQQVTLSCSPISGHRSVSWYQQTPGQGLQFLFEYFSETQRNKGNFPGRFSGRQFSNSRSEMNVSTLELGDSALYLCASSPGIREKVTHDTQYFGPGTRLTVL.